The sequence of this T cell receptor beta chain was determined in a study of cytotoxic CD8 clonotypes in ibrutinib-treated CLL. About the study: Investigators collected response samples after a median approximately twelve months of treatment, range 6 to 36. Sample averages reached hundreds of thousands of productive templates and tens of thousands of productive rearrangements.

Clones were sequenced by immunoSEQ multiplex PCR, and TCRdb holds only the in-frame ones, with some missing. The sample yields 90,000 to 100,000 clones, approximately 78% seen once. Turning to this clone: Its antigen is unknown.

Study-level points and caveats: Public clonotypes, found uncommonly, either contracted or stayed stable on treatment. Clonality went up at ibrutinib response and then declined back toward baseline at progression.

CDR1 and CDR2 (germline): SGHTA, FQGNSA. V shed 3 bases and J shed 4 bases, with 13 bases lying between them. The CDR3 runs to 14 residues. The gene calls are TRBV7-2 and TRBJ2-7, with D possibly being TRBD1 (5 bases). Sequencing used PBMCs, obtained after 12 months of ibrutinib treatment. This TCR was recovered from a human donor with chronic lymphocytic leukemia. The CDR3 DNA reads as TGTGCCAGCAGCTTTCGACAGACCCCTTACGAGCAGTACTTC. Its translation: CASSFRQTPYEQYF.